One sample yielded the 8 T cell receptor beta chains listed below, sequenced in a study of blood T cells in healthy people across ages. The authors ran a second PCR of roughly 6 to 11 cycles using a sample-barcoded 5' primer and a J-beta primer mix. TCRdb re-called the 5' RACE reads with MiXCR, one entry per CDR3 protein. The table has fewer than 800,000 distinct CDR3 sequences, roughly 20% seen once. Sequencing was done on a sample of blood. These receptors came from a man aged 70 or older in good health.

The chain recombines TRBV20-1 with TRBJ2-5, with TRBD1 matching 11 bases. The ends lost 6 bases at V and 5 bases at J; junction bases unmatched: 20. Germline V lookup: CDR1 DFQATT, CDR2 SNEGSKA (reference sequence). The CDR3 has 18 amino acids. CDR3 bases: TGCAGTGCAACGGGACAGGGGGACTCGTTGGGAAAATGGGAGACCCAGTACTTC. Its protein is CSATGQGDSLGKWETQYF.

The chain employs TRBV14 and TRBJ2-5; 7 bases are a match to TRBD1. V shed 1 base and J 2 bases; nucleotides not matched to a gene: 13. The CDR3 has 18 residues. Germline V gene lookup returns CDR1 SGHDN and CDR2 FVKESK. The CDR3 DNA sequence: TGTGCCAGCAGCCAAGGTTGGACAGGCGACCTATATCAAGAGACCCAGTACTTC. It is translated as CASSQGWTGDLYQETQYF.

The chain joins TRBV7-2 to TRBJ2-5, with TRBD2 matching 8 bases. Near its end, the DNA agrees better with TRBJ2-1, so the J call may be wrong. The V gene's germline CDR1 is SGHTA and CDR2 FQGNSA. The CDR3 loop spans 14 amino acids. The CDR3 sequence: CASSPGLAGHEQFF. Written as DNA, the CDR3 is TGTGCCAGCAGCCCCGGACTAGCAGGGCATGAGCAGTTCTTC.

The V gene is TRBV5-1, the J gene TRBJ2-3; D remains unclear. With 2 bases removed from V and 6 bases from J, the gap between germline ends came to 10 bases. Germline V gives CDR1 SGHRS, CDR2 YFSETQ. This CDR3 region has 13 residues. As DNA, the CDR3 is TGCGCCAGCAGCTTAACCCATGGGGATACGCAGTATTTT. Protein: CASSLTHGDTQYF.

The J gene is TRBJ2-7, the V gene TRBV9, with D possibly being TRBD2 (5 bases). CDR1 and CDR2 from the germline V gene are SGDLS and YYNGEE. Trimming removed 1 base at V and 1 base at J, with 12 bases between. The CDR3 has 15 amino acids. CDR3 nucleotides: TGTGCCAGCAGCGTATCTGCGGGTCCTTCCTACGAGCAGTACTTC. Translating it yields CASSVSAGPSYEQYF.

This clonotype was picked up a small number of times. The chain couples TRBV12-3 or TRBV12-4 to TRBJ2-3, with 13 bases aligning to TRBD2. The CDR3 contains 16 residues. V shed 5 bases and J 9 bases; nucleotides not matched to a gene: 11. CDR3 protein: CASSDPRLAGGSTQYF. DNA for the CDR3: TGTGCCAGCAGTGACCCTAGACTAGCGGGGGGCTCAACGCAGTATTTT.

This clonotype came up a few times. V gene TRBV25-1 combines with J gene TRBJ1-1, with D maybe TRBD1 (5 bases). This CDR3 comprises 14 residues. Germline lookup yields CDR1 MGHDK and CDR2 SYGVNS. The V and J ends lost 4 bases and 5 bases respectively, with 14 bases between them. The CDR3 here is CASSGDWGMTEAFF. The CDR3, as DNA: TGTGCCAGCAGTGGGGACTGGGGAATGACTGAAGCTTTCTTT.

The chain recombines TRBV28 with TRBJ2-5; a possible D gene is TRBD2 (5 bases). TRBJ2-7 matches the DNA end more closely, so the J call is doubtful. The CDR3 contains 13 residues. The germline gives CDR1 MDHEN, CDR2 SYDVKM. The CDR3 sequence: CASREDSYYEQYF. In nucleotides, the CDR3 is TGTGCCAGCAGAGAGGACTCTTACTACGAGCAGTACTTC.